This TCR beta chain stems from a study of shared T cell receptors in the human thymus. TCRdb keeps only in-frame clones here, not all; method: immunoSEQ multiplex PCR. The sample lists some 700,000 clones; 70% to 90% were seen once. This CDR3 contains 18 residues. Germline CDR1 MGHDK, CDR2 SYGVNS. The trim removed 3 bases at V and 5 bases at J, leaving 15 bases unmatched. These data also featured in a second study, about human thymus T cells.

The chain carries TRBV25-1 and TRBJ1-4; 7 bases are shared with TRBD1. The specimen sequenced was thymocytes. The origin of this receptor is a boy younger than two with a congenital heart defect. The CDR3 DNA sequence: TGTGCCAGCAGTGACCCTCCCCCGGAGAGGGGGCGAAATGAAAAACTGTTTTTT. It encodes CASSDPPPERGRNEKLFF.